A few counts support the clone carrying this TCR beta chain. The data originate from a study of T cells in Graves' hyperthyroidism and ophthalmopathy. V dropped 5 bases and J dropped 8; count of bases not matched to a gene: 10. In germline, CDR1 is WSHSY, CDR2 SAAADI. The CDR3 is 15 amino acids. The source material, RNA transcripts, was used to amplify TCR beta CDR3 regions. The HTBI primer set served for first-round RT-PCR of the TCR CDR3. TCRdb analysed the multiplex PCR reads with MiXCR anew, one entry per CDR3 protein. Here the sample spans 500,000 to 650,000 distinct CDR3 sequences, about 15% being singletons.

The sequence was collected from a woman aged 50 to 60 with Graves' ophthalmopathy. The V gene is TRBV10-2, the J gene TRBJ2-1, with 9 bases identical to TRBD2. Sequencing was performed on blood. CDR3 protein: CASSQRAGGTHEQFF. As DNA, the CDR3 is TGCGCCAGCAGTCAAAGGGCGGGAGGGACCCATGAGCAGTTCTTC.